Listed here are 22 T cell receptor beta chains from one sample, sequenced in a study of blood T cells in healthy people across ages. For the second PCR, which ran for 7 to 11 cycles, a sample-barcoded 5' primer and a J-beta primer mix were used. TCRdb re-called the 5' RACE reads through MiXCR, storing one row per CDR3 protein. The top ten hold 13% of the sample, which has about 900,000 distinct CDR3 sequences, around 49% seen once. The sample taken for sequencing was blood. Receptors originate from a man aged 30-40 years in good health.

This clonotype appeared a few times. The chain employs TRBV20-1 and TRBJ1-2; D uncertain. The CDR3 extends over 11 amino acids. CDR1 and CDR2 (germline): DFQATT, SNEGSKA (reference sequence). V lost 4 bases and J 2 bases, leaving 5 bases between the germline ends. CDR3 in amino acids: CSATVNYGYTF. The CDR3 nucleotides are TGCAGTGCTACAGTGAACTATGGCTACACCTTC.

The rearrangement uses TRBV9 and TRBJ2-1; 9 bases line up with TRBD2. This CDR3 region has 15 residues. Germline V gene data show CDR1 as SGDLS and CDR2 as YYNGEE. Trimming took 0 bases from V and 6 from J; bases not matched to a gene: 4. CDR3 coding DNA: TGTGCCAGCAGCGTAGGACTAGCGGCCTTCAATGAGCAGTTCTTC. It translates to CASSVGLAAFNEQFF.

The chain has TRBV7-3 and TRBJ2-3; 9 nucleotides agree with TRBD2. Germline loops: CDR1 SGHTA, CDR2 FQGTGA. The CDR3 is made up of 15 amino acids. V was pared by 1 base and J by 4 bases, with 3 bases of the junction left unmatched. The CDR3 nucleotides are TGTGCCAGCAGCTTAAGCGGGGGGGCCCCAGATACGCAGTATTTT. It codes for CASSLSGGAPDTQYF.

Turning to this clonotype: Germline and junction disagree at one end, which may indicate a read error. The chain joins TRBV6-1 to TRBJ2-6, with unresolved D. The CDR3 is made up of 15 amino acids. In germline, CDR1 is MNHNS, CDR2 SASEGT. CDR3 DNA: TGTGCCAGCAGGGAAGAAGACTCTGGGGCCAACGTCCTGACTTTC. Amino acid sequence: CASREEDSGANVLTF.

J is TRBJ1-5 and V is TRBV3-1; the D is unclear. The CDR3 sequence is 14 residues long. Germline loops: CDR1 LGHDT, CDR2 YNNKEL (reference sequence). V was cut by 2 bases and J by 6 bases, with 11 bases left in between. CDR3 nucleotides: TGTGCCAGCAGCCAAAAGGATTCCGGTCAGCCCCAGCATTTT. Translated, it gives CASSQKDSGQPQHF.

This clonotype was seen only a few times. V is TRBV2 and J is TRBJ1-1, with D unclear. Germline loops: CDR1 SNHLY, CDR2 FYNNEI. V was trimmed by 6 bases and J by 0 bases, leaving 8 bases between them. The CDR3 has 13 amino acids. The DNA for the CDR3 is TGTGCCAGCAGGGGAAAGATGAACACTGAAGCTTTCTTT. Protein: CASRGKMNTEAFF.

The J gene is TRBJ2-7, the V gene TRBV20-1; 9 bases fit TRBD1. CDR3 length: 12 amino acids. Germline lookup yields CDR1 DFQATT and CDR2 SNEGSKA (reference sequence). The V segment lost 7 bases and the J segment 2 bases; nucleotides outside the gene matches: 3. The CDR3 is CSGTGATYEQYF. The CDR3 nucleotides are TGCAGTGGGACAGGGGCCACCTACGAGCAGTACTTC.

This sequence joins TRBV4-1 and TRBJ2-4, with 16 bases that match TRBD2. TRBJ2-7 matches the DNA end more closely, so the J call is doubtful. Per the germline V gene, CDR1 is MGHRA and CDR2 is YSYEKL. The CDR3 extends over 18 amino acids. The CDR3 sequence is CASSQGLAGGTGTYEQYF. CDR3 coding DNA: TGCGCCAGCAGCCAGGGACTAGCGGGGGGGACGGGGACCTACGAGCAGTACTTC.

The table lists this clonotype with a few counts. This chain joins TRBV7-8 and TRBJ2-3, with 8 positions matching TRBD2. V gave up 5 bases and J gave up 3 bases; unmatched junction bases: 7. CDR1 SGHVS and CDR2 FQNEAQ come from the germline V gene. The CDR3 has 15 residues. The CDR3 bases are TGTGCCAGCAGCCCCACTAGCGGTTGGACAGATACGCAGTATTTT. It yields the protein CASSPTSGWTDTQYF.

Remarks on this clonotype: At one end the junction does not follow the germline gene, possibly because of a read error. V usage is TRBV6-5 and J usage is TRBJ1-1, with 7 bases that match TRBD1. The CDR3 contains 14 residues. The germline gives CDR1 MNHEY, CDR2 SVGAGI. CDR3 residues: CASSQRQGNTEAFF. The CDR3 nucleotides are TGCGCCAGCAGTCAAAGACAGGGAAACACTGAAGCTTTCTTT.

This clonotype was seen a handful of times. The chain joins TRBV6-5 to TRBJ2-5; D is undetermined. The CDR3 totals 13 residues. The germline V and J ends were trimmed by 2 bases and 1 base, with 5 bases remaining between them. Germline V gene lookup returns CDR1 MNHEY and CDR2 SVGAGI. In DNA, the CDR3 is TGTGCCAGCAGTTACCTCCTCCAAGAGACCCAGTACTTC. Translated, it gives CASSYLLQETQYF.

This clonotype has at least ten counts. The chain uses TRBV20-1 and TRBJ2-1, with D possibly matching TRBD2 (7 bases). V lost 1 base to trimming and J lost 0 bases, with 16 bases between them. The CDR3 totals 17 residues. CDR1 and CDR2 (germline): DFQATT, SNEGSKA (reference sequence). This CDR3 is CSARAEGGVSSYNEQFF. CDR3 sequence (DNA): TGCAGTGCTAGAGCCGAAGGGGGGGTGAGCTCCTACAATGAGCAGTTCTTC.

This clonotype was recorded many times. The V gene is TRBV4-1, the J gene TRBJ2-1; TRBD2 is a possible D gene (6 bases). The germline V and J ends were trimmed by 3 bases and 8 bases, with 17 bases remaining between them. The length of the CDR3 is 15 residues. CDR1 MGHRA and CDR2 YSYEKL come from the germline V gene. In nucleotides, the CDR3 is TGCGCCAGCAGCCATGCCTTGGGGACTCTGGATGAGCAGTTCTTC. Translated, it gives CASSHALGTLDEQFF.

The rearrangement joins TRBV6-5 to TRBJ1-2; a possible D gene is TRBD1 (5 bases). From germline, CDR1 is MNHEY and CDR2 SVGAGI. Trimming left V 0 bases short and J 5 bases short, with 13 bases between. The CDR3 spans 15 residues. For the CDR3, the DNA is TGTGCCAGCAGTTACTCAGGCCGGGGACGTTATGGCTACACCTTC. Translating it yields CASSYSGRGRYGYTF.

The V call is TRBV29-1, the J call TRBJ2-1, with a weak D call TRBD1 (6 bases). There are 12 residues in the CDR3. CDR1 and CDR2 (germline): SQVTM, ANQGSEA. Trimming cost V 7 bases and J 10 bases, with 17 bases left between them. The CDR3 protein is CSAQQGGYEQFF. The CDR3 region has the DNA TGCAGCGCTCAACAGGGTGGGTACGAGCAGTTCTTC.

The J gene is TRBJ1-1, the V gene TRBV4-2, with D uncertain. Trimming pared 2 bases from V and 1 base from J, leaving 8 bases between. CDR3 length: 14 residues. Germline V lookup: CDR1 LGHNA, CDR2 YNFKEQ. CDR3 nucleotide sequence: TGTGCCAGCAGCCAATATTCCGAGAACACTGAAGCTTTCTTT. Its protein is CASSQYSENTEAFF.

This sequence joins TRBV6-2 or TRBV6-3 and TRBJ1-2; perhaps TRBD1 as D (6 bases). Trimming pared 6 bases from V and 8 bases from J, leaving 16 bases between. The CDR3 has 13 amino acids. Germline V gene lookup returns CDR1 MNHEY and CDR2 SVGEGT. This CDR3 reads CASSRYREGGYTF. The CDR3 coding sequence is TGTGCCAGCAGCCGCTACAGGGAGGGCGGCTACACCTTC.

This clonotype was seen only a few times. The rearrangement links TRBV4-3 to TRBJ2-5; TRBD2 agrees at 9 bases. Unmatched junction bases numbered 4, after V lost 0 bases and J lost 5 bases. The CDR3 is 15 residues long. CDR1 and CDR2 from the germline V gene are LGHNA and YSLEER. CDR3 nucleotides: TGCGCCAGCAGCCAAGAGCGGGGGGGGGCGGAGACCCAGTACTTC. It is translated as CASSQERGGAETQYF.

This clonotype was observed a handful of times. The V call is TRBV27, the J call TRBJ1-1; 7 bases are shared with TRBD1. With V trimmed by 4 bases and J by 0 bases, 11 bases remained unmatched. CDR1 and CDR2 (germline): MNHEY, SMNVEV (reference sequence). This CDR3 is built from 17 residues. Written as DNA, the CDR3 is TGTGCCAGCAGTTCCAATCCGGGACAGCCCATGAACACTGAAGCTTTCTTT. Translated: CASSSNPGQPMNTEAFF.

This rearrangement joins TRBV5-1 to TRBJ2-5; TRBD2 agrees at 7 bases. The junction had 3 bases not matched to a gene; V was cut back by 0 bases and J by 1 base. The CDR3 has 15 amino acids. Per the germline V gene, CDR1 is SGHRS and CDR2 is YFSETQ. CDR3 residues: CASSLGSGSQETQYF. The DNA of the CDR3 is TGCGCCAGCAGCTTGGGTAGCGGGTCCCAAGAGACCCAGTACTTC.

J is TRBJ2-7 and V is TRBV18; a weak D match, TRBD1 (6 bases). CDR3 size: 17 residues. Germline values: CDR1 KGHSH, CDR2 LQKENI. Trimming took off 1 base at V and 0 bases at J, with 16 bases between the two ends. DNA of the CDR3: TGTGCCAGCTCACCACATGACCGGGACATTAACTCCTACGAGCAGTACTTC. The encoded protein is CASSPHDRDINSYEQYF.

V is TRBV9 and J is TRBJ2-1; D possibly corresponds to TRBD2 (5 bases). Germline V gene lookup returns CDR1 SGDLS and CDR2 YYNGEE. This CDR3 has 15 residues. The ends were cut back, 0 bases at V and 4 bases at J, with 11 bases in the middle. CDR3 region: CASSVGLADYNEQFF. DNA for the CDR3: TGTGCCAGCAGCGTAGGCCTAGCCGATTACAATGAGCAGTTCTTC.